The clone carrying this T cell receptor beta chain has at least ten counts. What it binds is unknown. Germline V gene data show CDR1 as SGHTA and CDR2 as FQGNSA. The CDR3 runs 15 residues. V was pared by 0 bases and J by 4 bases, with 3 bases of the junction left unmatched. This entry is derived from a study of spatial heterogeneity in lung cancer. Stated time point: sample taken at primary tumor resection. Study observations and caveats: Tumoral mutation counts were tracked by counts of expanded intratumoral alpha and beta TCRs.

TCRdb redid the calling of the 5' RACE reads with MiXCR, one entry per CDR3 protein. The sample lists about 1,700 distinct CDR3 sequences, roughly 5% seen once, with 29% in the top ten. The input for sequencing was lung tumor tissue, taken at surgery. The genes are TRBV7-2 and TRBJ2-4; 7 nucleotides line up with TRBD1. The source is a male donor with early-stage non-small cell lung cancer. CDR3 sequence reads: CASSLATGTKNIQYF. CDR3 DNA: TGTGCCAGCAGCTTAGCGACAGGGACAAAAAACATTCAGTACTTC.